A single sample is the source of the 21 T cell receptor beta chains below, sequenced in a study of cytomegalovirus exposure and HLA in healthy donors. The primer mix had 60 Vbeta and 13 Jbeta primers. The method was immunoSEQ multiplex PCR; TCRdb's version includes in-frame clones alone and lacks a portion of them. In total, the table holds some 120,000 clones. Sequencing used PBMCs. These receptors were collected from a man aged 35 to 55 in good health and CMV-seronegative.

The genes are TRBV19 and TRBJ2-1; D possibly corresponds to TRBD2 (5 bases). This CDR3 has 13 residues. Looked up from germline, CDR1 is LNHDA and CDR2 is SQIVND (reference sequence). The V end lost 10 bases, the J end lost 6 bases, and 16 bases lay between the germline ends. CDR3 protein: CATRRSGSNEQFF. The CDR3 DNA sequence: TGTGCCACCAGGAGGTCGGGGAGCAATGAGCAGTTCTTC.

V is TRBV5-1 and J is TRBJ2-3; D is undetermined. Germline CDR1 SGHRS, CDR2 YFSETQ. Trimming left V 4 bases short and J 3 bases short, with 15 bases between. The CDR3 is made up of 15 amino acids. The CDR3 loop reads CASSADPSRTDTQYF. The CDR3 DNA sequence: TGCGCCAGCAGCGCCGACCCTAGTCGGACAGATACGCAGTATTTT.

The rearrangement links TRBV5-5 to TRBJ2-2; 8 bases agree with TRBD2. The CDR3 contains 15 residues. CDR1 SGHKS and CDR2 YYEKEE come from the germline V gene (reference sequence). After removal of 4 bases from V and 3 bases from J, the junction contained 5 bases not matched to a gene. The CDR3 spells CASSPSGSHTGELFF. DNA for the CDR3: TGTGCCAGCAGCCCAAGCGGGAGTCACACCGGGGAGCTGTTTTTT.

The J gene is TRBJ2-1, the V gene TRBV1; the tabulated D call, TRBD2, remains unverified against the DNA. TRBV1 is reported as a pseudogene. This CDR3 spans 16 amino acids. CDR3: CTSSLIAGMLLNEQFF. CDR3 bases: TGCACCAGCAGCCTAATAGCGGGGATGCTACTCAATGAGCAGTTCTTC.

The chain links TRBV27 to TRBJ2-1, with TRBD1 as a possible D gene (5 bases). Trimming cost V 1 base and J 8 bases, with 15 bases left between them. The CDR3 is made up of 15 amino acids. The germline V gene has CDR1 MNHEY and CDR2 SMNVEV (reference sequence). CDR3 loop: CASSLFWRVGDEQFF. The CDR3 DNA is TGTGCCAGCAGTTTATTCTGGCGTGTAGGGGATGAGCAGTTCTTC.

The chain has TRBV19 and TRBJ1-1; tentatively, D is TRBD1 (5 bases). The CDR3 consists of 13 residues. Per the germline V gene, CDR1 is LNHDA and CDR2 is SQIVND (reference sequence). V lost 6 bases to trimming and J lost 4 bases, with 12 bases between them. The CDR3 here is CASSDRGFTEAFF. The DNA of the CDR3 is TGTGCCAGTAGCGACCGGGGGTTCACTGAAGCTTTCTTT.

This chain uses TRBV2 with TRBJ2-1, with 10 bases matching TRBD2. The CDR3 covers 16 residues. V lost 3 bases and J lost 6; bases outside the gene matches: 8. From germline, CDR1 is SNHLY and CDR2 FYNNEI. CDR3 sequence: CASSDNLAGVSNEQFF. DNA of the CDR3: TGTGCCAGCAGTGACAACCTAGCGGGAGTATCCAATGAGCAGTTCTTC.

This chain uses TRBV6-5 with TRBJ2-2; 8 bases align to TRBD1. CDR1 and CDR2 from the germline V gene are MNHEY and SVGAGI. V shed 4 bases and J 6 bases; nucleotides not matched to a gene: 10. The CDR3 spans 16 residues. CDR3: CASSSRGTGSSGELFF. CDR3 nucleotides: TGTGCCAGCAGTTCCCGTGGGACAGGATCTTCCGGGGAGCTGTTTTTT.

The gene calls are TRBV10-3 and TRBJ2-3; D unresolved. The CDR3 sequence is 11 residues long. Germline CDR1 is ENHRY and CDR2 is SYGVKD. V was cut by 5 bases and J by 5 bases, with 5 bases left in between. The CDR3 reads CAISTKDTQYF. In DNA, the CDR3 is TGTGCCATCAGTACAAAAGATACGCAGTATTTT.

The rearrangement links TRBV19 to TRBJ2-5; D is possibly TRBD2 (6 bases). The CDR3 is 14 amino acids. Per the germline V gene, CDR1 is LNHDA and CDR2 is SQIVND (reference sequence). Between the trimmed V and J ends, which lost 1 base and 2 bases, there was a span of 8 bases. CDR3 coding DNA: TGTGCCAGTAGTATAGGGAGCGGGCAAGAGACCCAGTACTTC. Amino acids: CASSIGSGQETQYF.

This rearrangement joins TRBV25-1 to TRBJ1-2, with a tentative D call TRBD1 (6 bases). The CDR3 covers 14 residues. CDR1 MGHDK and CDR2 SYGVNS come from the germline V gene. The ends were cut back, 2 bases at V and 2 bases at J, with 9 bases in the middle. CDR3: CASSERGGNYGYTF. In nucleotides, the CDR3 is TGTGCCAGCAGTGAAAGGGGGGGCAACTATGGCTACACCTTC.

The chain links TRBV7-6 to TRBJ2-1; TRBD2 aligns across 12 bases. The CDR3 extends over 16 amino acids. Trimming at V came to 1 base and at J to 7 bases, leaving 5 bases not matched to a gene. The germline gives CDR1 SGHVS, CDR2 FNYEAQ. The chain's CDR3 is CASSLVGLAGSNEQFF. Here the CDR3 DNA reads TGTGCCAGCAGCTTAGTGGGACTAGCGGGTTCTAATGAGCAGTTCTTC. The full variable domain, rest sourced from reference TRBV7-6 and TRBJ2-1, is GAGVSQSPRYKVTKRGQDVALRCDPISGHVSLYWYRQALGQGPEFLTYFNYEAQQDKSGLPNDRFSAERPEGSISTLTIQRTEQRDSAMYRCASSLVGLAGSNEQFFGPGTRLTVL.

The V call is TRBV9, the J call TRBJ2-5, with TRBD2 matching 8 bases. Unmatched junction bases numbered 11, after V lost 4 bases and J lost 0 bases. Germline CDR1 SGDLS, CDR2 YYNGEE. The CDR3 runs to 17 residues. CDR3 sequence (DNA): TGTGCCAGCAGCTCAAGAGCGGGAGTAGGAAACCAAGAGACCCAGTACTTC. As protein: CASSSRAGVGNQETQYF.

V is TRBV13 and J is TRBJ2-1; TRBD2 matches 9 bases. With 0 bases clipped from V and 0 bases from J, the junction kept 12 bases outside the gene matches. CDR1 and CDR2 (germline): PRHDT, FYEKMQ (reference sequence). This CDR3 comprises 20 residues. CDR3 loop: CASSLGLAGPEGFSYNEQFF. The CDR3 DNA is TGTGCCAGCAGCTTAGGCCTAGCGGGGCCTGAGGGTTTCTCCTACAATGAGCAGTTCTTC. The whole variable domain, filled in from reference TRBV13 and TRBJ2-1, reads AAGVIQSPRHLIKEKRETATLKCYPIPRHDTVYWYQQGPGQDPQFLISFYEKMQSDKGSIPDRFSAQQFSDYHSELNMSSLELGDSALYFCASSLGLAGPEGFSYNEQFFGPGTRLTVL.

The chain joins TRBV7-6 to TRBJ1-4; 9 bases are a match to TRBD1. V shed 5 bases and J 7 bases; nucleotides not matched to a gene: 5. Germline-derived CDR1 and CDR2 are SGHVS and FNYEAQ. The CDR3 has 14 amino acids. CDR3 sequence (DNA): TGTGCCAGCAGCAAAACAGGGGGCAGTGAAAAACTGTTTTTT. As protein: CASSKTGGSEKLFF.

J is TRBJ2-6 and V is TRBV5-1; D is possibly TRBD1 (6 bases). The V end was cut by 2 bases, the J end by 2 bases, with 8 bases between. The germline V gene has CDR1 SGHRS and CDR2 YFSETQ. This CDR3 is built from 15 residues. CDR3 nucleotide sequence: TGCGCCAGCAGCTTCTCAGGGGCTGGGGCCAACGTCCTGACTTTC. This translates into CASSFSGAGANVLTF.

The chain combines TRBV5-6 with TRBJ2-5, with 8 bases fitting TRBD1. Near its end, the DNA agrees better with TRBJ2-7, so the J call may be wrong. The CDR3 has 15 residues. Germline values: CDR1 SGHDT, CDR2 YYEEEE. The CDR3 DNA reads TGTGCCAGCAGCTTAGGGGACAGGACAACCTACGAGCAGTACTTC. Amino acids: CASSLGDRTTYEQYF.

A word on this clone: This CDR3 is also generated by other DNA sequences in the sample. The rearrangement uses TRBV6-1 and TRBJ2-7, with TRBD2 matching 9 bases. Trimming cost V 4 bases and J 5 bases; bases outside gene matches: 6. CDR1 MNHNS and CDR2 SASEGT come from the germline V gene. The length of the CDR3 is 14 residues. CDR3 residues: CASSASGRTNEQYF. For the CDR3, the DNA is TGTGCCAGCAGTGCCAGCGGGAGGACCAACGAGCAGTACTTC.

The chain is built from TRBV6-6 and TRBJ2-7; a possible D gene is TRBD2 (6 bases). The CDR3 length is 15 residues. V dropped 4 bases and J dropped 2 bases, with 15 bases sitting between them. Germline lookup yields CDR1 MNHNY and CDR2 SVGAGI (reference sequence). The CDR3 coding sequence is TGTGCCAGCAGTTTGGGGGGAATTCCCCCCTACGAGCAGTACTTC. It yields the protein CASSLGGIPPYEQYF.

The chain joins TRBV5-1 to TRBJ2-6, with D possibly matching TRBD1 (6 bases). CDR3 length: 17 residues. V lost 4 bases, J lost 4 bases, and 18 bases lay in between. Germline CDR1 reads SGHRS; CDR2 reads YFSETQ. The CDR3: CASSIEPTGFGANVLTF. The CDR3 nucleotides are TGCGCCAGCAGCATAGAACCTACAGGGTTCGGGGCCAACGTCCTGACTTTC.

The CDR3 DNA is TGTGCCAGCAGTTACCCGACAGGGGGCTCCTACGAGCAGTACTTC. The encoded protein is CASSYPTGGSYEQYF. V gene TRBV6-6 combines with J gene TRBJ2-7; 9 bases line up with TRBD1. CDR1 MNHNY and CDR2 SVGAGI come from the germline V gene (reference sequence). J was trimmed by 0 bases and V by 2 bases; bases with no gene match: 2. The CDR3 loop spans 15 amino acids.